This entry features one T cell receptor beta chain sequence. Its matching antigen is unknown. The sample belongs to a study of cytomegalovirus exposure and HLA in healthy donors. These donors were members of the roughly 120-subject validation cohort, a group separate from the approximately 670-subject first cohort. Germline-derived CDR1 and CDR2 are SGDLS and YYNGEE. This CDR3 has 15 residues. J gave up 1 base and V 0 bases, and 1 base lay outside the gene matches. Study results and limitations: A later analysis found first-cohort TCR clusters tended to co-occur in the approximately 110 validation repertoires. A few chains linked to CMV were shown in vitro to be specific for CMV antigens. Cytomegalovirus-associated status was assigned to roughly 160 TCR beta chains.

Here immunoSEQ multiplex PCR was the method, and the copy in TCRdb shows in-frame clones only, minus some. The sample comprises about 110,000 clones, about nine tenths of which are singletons, and more than 1.5% rests with the top ten. The sequenced sample was PBMCs. The TCR sequence derives from a woman aged 18-29 years in good health and CMV-seropositive. V gene TRBV9 combines with J gene TRBJ2-7; 10 nucleotides align to TRBD2. The DNA of the CDR3 is TGTGCCAGCAGCGTAGGTAGCGGGGGGTCCTACGAGCAGTACTTC. It codes for CASSVGSGGSYEQYF.